The 9 T cell receptor beta chains below were found in one sample sequenced in a study of cytomegalovirus exposure and HLA in healthy donors (dated by TCRdb to between 2016 and 2019). The library was obtained by the immunoSEQ multiplex PCR assay. A mixture of 60 forward primers for TCR Vbeta segments and 13 reverse primers for TCR Jbeta segments was used in the multiplex PCR. TCRdb provides this immuneACCESS table in a form limited to in-frame rearrangements. Some clones are lacking; in checked studies, under half of them reflect an unresolved V gene, and why the rest are absent is not known. The sample includes about 200,000 clones, with approximately 87% observed a single time. Around 1.4% of the sample is taken by the ten largest. The source material was PBMCs. The receptor set was obtained from a man between 25 and 39 years old in good health and CMV-seronegative.

J is TRBJ2-1 and V is TRBV6-6, with 8 bases identical to TRBD1. J was trimmed by 15 bases and V by 5 bases; bases with no gene match: 9. Germline CDR1 reads MNHNY; CDR2 reads SVGAGI (reference sequence). There are 12 residues in the CDR3. CDR3 DNA: TGTGCCAGCAGTAACGGACAGGGCAGGACGTTCTTC. Its translation is CASSNGQGRTFF.

This chain connects TRBV28 to TRBJ2-5, with D uncertain. V lost 3 bases to trimming and J lost 4 bases, with 3 bases between them. Germline-derived CDR1 and CDR2 are MDHEN and SYDVKM. This CDR3 spans 11 amino acids. CDR3 sequence (DNA): TGTGCCAGCAGTTTGAGAGAGACCCAGTACTTC. Translating gives CASSLRETQYF.

The gene calls are TRBV27 and TRBJ1-2; TRBD1 matches at 8 bases. Unmatched junction bases numbered 4, after V lost 8 bases and J lost 5 bases. The germline gives CDR1 MNHEY, CDR2 SMNVEV (reference sequence). CDR3 length equals 12 residues. The CDR3 here is CASSRQGYGYTF. The CDR3 bases are TGTGCCAGCTCCAGACAGGGGTATGGCTACACCTTC.

This clone was detected only once. The junction departs from germline at one end; a sequencing error may be responsible. Other DNA sequences in the sample encode the same CDR3. This chain joins TRBV5-1 and TRBJ1-1; no clear D gene. This CDR3 contains 14 residues. Germline V CDR1 and CDR2: SGHRS, YFSETQ. CDR3 residues: CASSLDLDDTEAFF. The CDR3 nucleotides read TGCGCCAGTAGCTTGGACCTAGACGACACTGAAGCTTTCTTT. The full variable domain, in which reference TRBV5-1 and TRBJ1-1 provide the parts outside the CDR3, is KAGVTQTPRYLIKTRGQQVTLSCSPISGHRSVSWYQQTPGQGLQFLFEYFSETQRNKGNFPGRFSGRQFSNSRSEMNVSTLELGDSALYLCASSLDLDDTEAFFGQGTRLTVV.

The chain employs TRBV5-1 and TRBJ1-1, with D uncertain. With 0 bases removed from V and 3 bases from J, the gap between germline ends came to 12 bases. Looked up from germline, CDR1 is SGHRS and CDR2 is YFSETQ. This CDR3 has 15 residues. This CDR3 reads CASSLAAGWDTEAFF. The CDR3 DNA is TGCGCCAGCAGCTTGGCCGCGGGGTGGGACACTGAAGCTTTCTTT.

As for this clone: A read error may produce the germline difference seen at one junction end. The V gene is TRBV7-7, the J gene TRBJ2-5; D call uncertain. CDR1 is SSHAT and CDR2 is FNYEAQ in the germline V gene (reference sequence). This CDR3 region has 12 residues. The CDR3 is CASSPVGETQYF. The DNA for the CDR3 is TGTGCTAGCAGCCCGGTCGGAGAGACCCAGTACTTC. Full variable domain (rest looked up from reference TRBV7-7 and TRBJ2-5): GAGVSQSPRYKVTKRGQDVTLRCDPISSHATLYWYQQALGQGPEFLTYFNYEAQPDKSGLPSDRFSAERPEGSISTLTIQRTEQRDSAMYRCASSPVGETQYFGPGTRLLVL.

This rearrangement joins TRBV9 to TRBJ2-5, with 10 bases that match TRBD2. The assigned J gene may be wrong: the sequence end matches TRBJ2-7 better. The CDR3 runs 15 residues. The germline V gene encodes CDR1 SGDLS and CDR2 YYNGEE. The CDR3 nucleotides read TGTGCCAGCAGCGTAGGATCTCTAGCGGGGGTCGAGCAGTACTTC. Its protein is CASSVGSLAGVEQYF.

The gene calls are TRBV7-9 and TRBJ2-5; tentative D call: TRBD1 (6 bases). CDR3 length: 13 amino acids. Germline lookup yields CDR1 SEHNR and CDR2 FQNEAQ (reference sequence). V dropped 5 bases and J dropped 4 bases, with 11 bases sitting between them. The CDR3 DNA reads as TGTGCCAGCAGCCCGCAGGGGCGAGAGACCCAGTACTTC. Amino acid sequence: CASSPQGRETQYF.

The chain recombines TRBV18 with TRBJ1-1, with 8 bases aligning to TRBD1. The CDR3 consists of 14 residues. Trimming cost V 5 bases and J 2 bases; bases outside gene matches: 4. CDR1 is KGHSH and CDR2 is LQKENI in the germline V gene. The DNA of the CDR3 is TGTGCCAGCTCAGCCCAGGGGGCTAACACTGAAGCTTTCTTT. It translates to CASSAQGANTEAFF.